The 30 T cell receptor beta chains in this list originate from one sample, sequenced in a study of T cell responses to AZD1222 COVID-19 vaccine. Profiled with immunoSEQ multiplex PCR; TCRdb holds only in-frame clones, not every one. The sample shows 150,000 to 200,000 clones, approximately 93% of them seen only once. This specimen consisted of peripheral blood, obtained on day 0 of AZD1222 vaccination. The source is an adult in good health.

The V gene is TRBV13, the J gene TRBJ2-7; D gene unclear. Germline V gene sequence: CDR1 PRHDT, CDR2 FYEKMQ (reference sequence). The CDR3 has 16 residues. Between the trimmed V and J ends, which lost 3 bases and 9 bases, there was a span of 24 bases. The CDR3 DNA reads as TGTGCCAGCAGCTTCGGTTTGGGAACTAAGCGCGTGTGGCAGTACTTC. Protein: CASSFGLGTKRVWQYF.

This chain uses TRBV11-3 with TRBJ1-6; tentatively, D is TRBD1 (6 bases). Germline-derived CDR1 and CDR2 are SGHNT and YENEEA. The CDR3 sequence is 13 residues long. Trimming shortened V by 6 bases and J by 16 bases, and 19 bases separated the two germline ends. CDR3 protein: CASSQTGAVWLHF. The CDR3 bases are TGTGCCAGCAGTCAAACGGGGGCGGTCTGGCTCCACTTT.

This clone was found once. The genes are TRBV19 and TRBJ2-7; D tentatively fits TRBD1 or TRBD2 (5 bases each). The CDR3 length is 14 residues. V was clipped by 1 base and J by 3 bases, with 10 bases between them. Germline CDR1 and CDR2: LNHDA and SQIVND (reference sequence). The DNA of the CDR3 is TGTGCCAGTAGTATAGGGGGGAGATTCTACGAGCAGTACTTC. This translates into CASSIGGRFYEQYF. The entire variable domain, with the rest obtained from reference TRBV19 and TRBJ2-7, is as follows: DGGITQSPKYLFRKEGQNVTLSCEQNLNHDAMYWYRQDPGQGLRLIYYSQIVNDFQKGDIAEGYSVSREKKESFPLTVTSAQKNPTAFYLCASSIGGRFYEQYFGPGTRLTVT.

CDR3 bases: TGTGCCAGCAGTGACTCCCCGGGGACACTCAACTCACCCCTCCACTTT. This gives the protein CASSDSPGTLNSPLHF. The chain joins TRBV6-4 to TRBJ1-6; a weak D match, TRBD1 (6 bases). Looked up from germline, CDR1 is MRHNA and CDR2 is SNTAGT. This CDR3 is 16 amino acids long. The germline V and J ends were trimmed by 0 bases and 10 bases, with 16 bases remaining between them.

V gene TRBV2 combines with J gene TRBJ1-3, with 7 bases aligning to TRBD1. Germline V gene data show CDR1 as SNHLY and CDR2 as FYNNEI. After removal of 6 bases from V and 4 bases from J, the junction contained 6 bases not matched to a gene. The CDR3 is 14 amino acids. CDR3 residues: CASSQGTAGNTIYF. Written as DNA, the CDR3 is TGTGCCAGCAGCCAGGGGACAGCCGGAAACACCATATATTTT.

The chain recombines TRBV12-3 or TRBV12-4 with TRBJ2-2, with D perhaps TRBD1 (5 bases). Trimming cost V 6 bases and J 8 bases, with 13 bases left between them. The CDR3 runs to 13 residues. This chain's CDR3 is CASSTQGVGELFF. The CDR3 DNA reads TGTGCCAGCAGCACGCAAGGGGTTGGGGAGCTGTTTTTT.

The chain joins TRBV27 to TRBJ1-3, with D uncertain. Between the trimmed V and J ends, which lost 7 bases and 2 bases, there was a span of 15 bases. Looked up from germline, CDR1 is MNHEY and CDR2 is SMNVEV (reference sequence). The CDR3 runs to 15 residues. CDR3 region: CASKATWSPGNTIYF. CDR3 DNA: TGTGCCAGCAAGGCGACGTGGAGTCCTGGAAACACCATATATTTT.

The chain recombines TRBV18 with TRBJ1-2; possible D gene TRBD1, 6 bases. V shed 0 bases and J shed 2 bases, with 22 bases lying between them. The CDR3 covers 19 residues. CDR1 KGHSH and CDR2 LQKENI come from the germline V gene. The CDR3 nucleotides are TGTGCCAGCTCACCACCGATGGCTGGGGGGCCGGCGTCAAACTATGGCTACACCTTC. Translation: CASSPPMAGGPASNYGYTF.

This clone occurred once. The V and J genes are TRBV5-1 and TRBJ2-1; 11 bases are a match to TRBD2. CDR3 length: 17 residues. Losses at the gene ends were 3 bases for V and 7 bases for J; bases not matched to a gene: 12. Per germline, CDR1 SGHRS and CDR2 YFSETQ. The CDR3 DNA is TGCGCCAGCAGCTCTCTACCGGGACTAGCGGTTCTAAATGAGCAGTTCTTC. Protein product: CASSSLPGLAVLNEQFF.

The chain links TRBV7-2 to TRBJ1-4; D is uncertain. Trimming removed 1 base from V and 2 bases from J, with 11 bases in between. CDR3 length: 16 amino acids. CDR1 and CDR2 (germline): SGHTA, FQGNSA. The CDR3 bases are TGTGCCAGCAGCTTAGAGGTTAGGAGTACTAATGAAAAACTGTTTTTT. Its translation is CASSLEVRSTNEKLFF.

The chain couples TRBV19 to TRBJ1-5, with 8 bases aligning to TRBD1. CDR1 and CDR2 from the germline V gene are LNHDA and SQIVND (reference sequence). The V gene end was trimmed by 3 bases and the J gene end by 6 bases; junction bases not matched to a gene: 4. The CDR3 loop spans 14 amino acids. The CDR3 DNA reads TGTGCCAGTAGTATTTTAACAGGGGGTCAGCCCCAGCATTTT. It translates to CASSILTGGQPQHF.

The chain employs TRBV7-9 and TRBJ1-1; 8 bases are shared with TRBD1. Per the germline V gene, CDR1 is SEHNR and CDR2 is FQNEAQ (reference sequence). This CDR3 contains 15 residues. Trimming removed 5 bases from V and 2 bases from J; junction bases left unmatched: 7. CDR3: CASSNADRANTEAFF. The CDR3 DNA follows: TGTGCCAGCAGCAACGCGGACAGGGCTAACACTGAAGCTTTCTTT.

The chain combines TRBV2 with TRBJ2-1; 7 nucleotides align to TRBD2. Germline V lookup: CDR1 SNHLY, CDR2 FYNNEI. The trim removed 6 bases at V and 4 bases at J, leaving 12 bases unmatched. This CDR3 has 16 amino acids. CDR3: CASSRVGGEVYNEQFF. The CDR3 DNA follows: TGTGCCAGCAGCCGAGTGGGAGGGGAGGTTTACAATGAGCAGTTCTTC.

This chain joins TRBV3-1 (or the pseudogene TRBV3-2) and TRBJ1-1; the D is unclear. V lost 2 bases and J 4 bases, leaving 8 bases between the germline ends. This CDR3 spans 13 amino acids. Germline V gene lookup returns CDR1 LGHDT and CDR2 YNNKEL (reference sequence). CDR3 sequence (DNA): TGTGCCAGCAGCCAATTCTCAGGCACTGAAGCTTTCTTT. Its translation is CASSQFSGTEAFF.

The chain recombines TRBV5-1 with TRBJ2-7; no firm D call. Trimming removed 0 bases at V and 2 bases at J, with 9 bases between. The CDR3 covers 14 residues. The germline gives CDR1 SGHRS, CDR2 YFSETQ. The CDR3 bases are TGCGCCAGCAGCTTGGGGGCAGGAACCTACGAGCAGTACTTC. Translated, it gives CASSLGAGTYEQYF.

V gene TRBV7-3 combines with J gene TRBJ1-1, with TRBD1 matching 7 bases. Germline assignment: CDR1 SGHTA and CDR2 FQGTGA. The CDR3 spans 14 residues. The V segment lost 5 bases and the J segment 1 base; nucleotides outside the gene matches: 4. CDR3 in DNA: TGTGCCAGCAGCACCGGGACAGCGAACACTGAAGCTTTCTTT. It encodes CASSTGTANTEAFF. The full variable domain, completed using reference TRBV7-3 and TRBJ1-1, is GAGVSQTPSNKVTEKGKYVELRCDPISGHTALYWYRQSLGQGPEFLIYFQGTGAADDSGLPNDRFFAVRPEGSVSTLKIQRTERGDSAVYLCASSTGTANTEAFFGQGTRLTVV.

The chain recombines TRBV28 with TRBJ1-3; D not resolved. Deletions cut 8 bases from V and 0 bases from J, with 11 bases between. Germline CDR1 reads MDHEN; CDR2 reads SYDVKM. The CDR3 is 14 amino acids. CDR3 in DNA: TGTGCCAGCCTCAGATCGGTCTCTGGAAACACCATATATTTT. It is translated as CASLRSVSGNTIYF.

This sequence joins TRBV5-1 and TRBJ2-3; 8 positions agree with TRBD2. The germline V gene encodes CDR1 SGHRS and CDR2 YFSETQ. This CDR3 spans 15 amino acids. V was clipped by 1 base and J by 4 bases; unmatched bases: 5. Here the CDR3 DNA reads TGCGCCAGCAGCTTGCACGGGGGGGTCGCAGATACGCAGTATTTT. It codes for CASSLHGGVADTQYF.

V gene TRBV12-3 or TRBV12-4 combines with J gene TRBJ2-7, with TRBD1 identical over 8 bases. Losses at the gene ends were 3 bases for V and 6 bases for J; bases not matched to a gene: 4. The CDR3 runs 13 residues. The CDR3 loop is CASSLQGASEQYF. CDR3 DNA: TGTGCCAGCAGTTTGCAGGGGGCTAGCGAGCAGTACTTC.

This chain uses TRBV28 with TRBJ2-3; 8 bases line up with TRBD2. The CDR3 is 14 amino acids. The trim removed 6 bases at V and 4 bases at J, leaving 6 bases unmatched. Germline assignment: CDR1 MDHEN and CDR2 SYDVKM. CDR3 sequence (DNA): TGTGCCAGCAGGAGCGGGGGTCGGGCAGATACGCAGTATTTT. Amino acid sequence: CASRSGGRADTQYF.

The chain combines TRBV19 with TRBJ1-2; no definite D call. V was shortened by 7 bases and J by 5 bases, with 14 bases between the two germline ends. This CDR3 contains 13 residues. Germline V gene data show CDR1 as LNHDA and CDR2 as SQIVND (reference sequence). The CDR3 DNA is TGTGCCAGTATGCCCCTGTCGGCGTATGGCTACACCTTC. This encodes CASMPLSAYGYTF.

The chain joins TRBV28 to TRBJ1-6; the D gene is possibly TRBD1 (5 bases). Trimming took 5 bases from V and 9 from J, leaving 14 bases between them. Germline loops: CDR1 MDHEN, CDR2 SYDVKM. This CDR3 spans 14 amino acids. This CDR3 reads CASSPAGSSSPLHF. CDR3 DNA sequence: TGTGCCAGCAGTCCCGCAGGGAGTAGTTCACCCCTCCACTTT.

J is TRBJ1-6 and V is TRBV29-1; 10 bases agree with TRBD1. V was pared by 8 bases and J by 7 bases, with 11 bases of the junction left unmatched. The CDR3 consists of 15 residues. Germline V gene data show CDR1 as SQVTM and CDR2 as ANQGSEA. The CDR3 loop reads CSSGPPGQGNSPLHF. CDR3 nucleotides: TGCAGCTCTGGCCCCCCGGGACAGGGGAATTCACCCCTCCACTTT.

A remark on this clone: This CDR3 is also generated by other DNA sequences in the sample. The chain carries TRBV6-5 and TRBJ2-6, with D hard to call. Germline lookup yields CDR1 MNHEY and CDR2 SVGAGI. Trimming pared 8 bases from V and 0 bases from J, leaving 5 bases between. The CDR3 is 13 amino acids. The CDR3 coding sequence is TGTGCCAGCGGCTTCTCTGGGGCCAACGTCCTGACTTTC. It translates to CASGFSGANVLTF.

This clone was seen just once. The chain has TRBV6-5 and TRBJ1-2, with D unclear. Germline CDR1 reads MNHEY; CDR2 reads SVGAGI. V lost 5 bases, J lost 5 bases, and 9 bases lay in between. The CDR3 runs 12 residues. The CDR3 DNA reads TGTGCCAGCAGTCCCGACTGGTATGGCTACACCTTC. It is translated as CASSPDWYGYTF.

The genes are TRBV13 and TRBJ2-5; D possibly corresponds to TRBD1 (5 bases). Deletions cut 4 bases from V and 4 bases from J, with 16 bases between. Germline V gives CDR1 PRHDT, CDR2 FYEKMQ (reference sequence). The CDR3 is made up of 15 amino acids. The CDR3 loop reads CASSSGQAWRETQYF. CDR3 sequence (DNA): TGTGCCAGCAGCTCAGGGCAGGCATGGCGAGAGACCCAGTACTTC.

The CDR3 loop is CASSPNRVRDSGNTIYF. The CDR3 DNA reads TGTGCCAGCTCACCAAACAGAGTTAGGGATTCTGGAAACACCATATATTTT. The V gene is TRBV18, the J gene TRBJ1-3; D is undetermined. The V gene's germline CDR1 is KGHSH and CDR2 LQKENI. The V end was cut by 2 bases, the J end by 1 base, with 15 bases between. The CDR3 covers 17 residues.

The chain carries TRBV3-1 (or the pseudogene TRBV3-2) and TRBJ2-1; 14 bases line up with TRBD2. The CDR3 spans 15 residues. Germline CDR1 LGHDT, CDR2 YNNKEL (reference sequence). V shed 4 bases, J shed 9 bases, and the junction held 5 bases outside the gene matches. CDR3: CASSLGLAGGGEQFF. CDR3 coding DNA: TGTGCCAGCAGCCTCGGACTAGCGGGGGGAGGTGAGCAGTTCTTC.

The chain couples TRBV6-2 or TRBV6-3 to TRBJ1-6; TRBD1 matches at 9 bases. This CDR3 is 14 amino acids long. In germline, CDR1 is MNHEY, CDR2 SVGEGT. V shed 5 bases and J 7 bases; nucleotides not matched to a gene: 3. The CDR3 region has the DNA TGTGCCAGCAGTACCGGGACAGGGAATTCACCCCTCCACTTT. Protein: CASSTGTGNSPLHF.

This chain joins TRBV10-3 and TRBJ1-2; 7 bases line up with TRBD1. Germline assignment: CDR1 ENHRY and CDR2 SYGVKD. V dropped 1 base and J dropped 6; count of bases not matched to a gene: 5. This CDR3 spans 14 amino acids. The CDR3 reads CAISELDRVHGYTF. The CDR3 DNA is TGTGCCATCAGTGAGTTAGACAGGGTTCATGGCTACACCTTC.